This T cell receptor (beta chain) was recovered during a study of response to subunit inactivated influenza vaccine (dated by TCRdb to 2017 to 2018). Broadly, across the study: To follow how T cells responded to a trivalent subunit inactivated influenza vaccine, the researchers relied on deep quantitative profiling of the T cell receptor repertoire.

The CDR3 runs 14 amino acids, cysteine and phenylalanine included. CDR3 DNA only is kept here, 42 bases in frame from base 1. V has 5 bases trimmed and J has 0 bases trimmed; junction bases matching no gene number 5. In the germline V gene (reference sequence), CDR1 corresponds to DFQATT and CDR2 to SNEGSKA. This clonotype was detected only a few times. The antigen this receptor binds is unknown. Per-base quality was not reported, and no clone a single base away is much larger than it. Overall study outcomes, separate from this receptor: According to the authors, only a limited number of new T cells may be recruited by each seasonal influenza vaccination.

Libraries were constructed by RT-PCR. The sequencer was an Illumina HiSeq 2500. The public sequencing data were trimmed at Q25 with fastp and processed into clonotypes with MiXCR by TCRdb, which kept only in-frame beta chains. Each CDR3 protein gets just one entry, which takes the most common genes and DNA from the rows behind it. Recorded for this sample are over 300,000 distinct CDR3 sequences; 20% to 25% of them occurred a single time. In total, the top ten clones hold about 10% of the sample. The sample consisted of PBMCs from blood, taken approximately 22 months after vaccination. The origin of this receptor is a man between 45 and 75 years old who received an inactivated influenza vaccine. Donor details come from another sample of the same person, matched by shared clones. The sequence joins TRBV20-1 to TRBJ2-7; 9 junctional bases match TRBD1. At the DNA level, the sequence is TGCAGTGCTGTACAGGGGGCAGGCTCCTACGAGCAGTACTTC. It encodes CSAVQGAGSYEQYF.